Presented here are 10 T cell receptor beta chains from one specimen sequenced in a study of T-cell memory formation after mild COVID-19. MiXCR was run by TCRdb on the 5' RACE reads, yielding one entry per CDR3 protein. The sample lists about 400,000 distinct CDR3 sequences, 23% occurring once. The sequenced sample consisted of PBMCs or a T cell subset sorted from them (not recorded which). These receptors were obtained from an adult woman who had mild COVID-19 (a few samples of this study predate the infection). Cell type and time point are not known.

This chain's CDR3 is CAGNRTKGRTYEQYF. The CDR3 region has the DNA TGTGCCGGTAATAGAACCAAGGGCCGGACCTACGAGCAGTACTTC. The chain combines TRBV2 with TRBJ2-7, with D uncertain. Germline loops: CDR1 SNHLY, CDR2 FYNNEI. This CDR3 comprises 15 residues. With 11 bases removed from V and 2 bases from J, the gap between germline ends came to 22 bases.

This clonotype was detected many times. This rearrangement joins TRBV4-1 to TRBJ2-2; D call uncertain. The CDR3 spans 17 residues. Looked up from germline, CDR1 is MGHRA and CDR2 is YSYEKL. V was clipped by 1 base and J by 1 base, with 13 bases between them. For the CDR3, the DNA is TGCGCCAGCAGCCAAGTCGATATGGGGTTGAACACCGGGGAGCTGTTTTTT. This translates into CASSQVDMGLNTGELFF.

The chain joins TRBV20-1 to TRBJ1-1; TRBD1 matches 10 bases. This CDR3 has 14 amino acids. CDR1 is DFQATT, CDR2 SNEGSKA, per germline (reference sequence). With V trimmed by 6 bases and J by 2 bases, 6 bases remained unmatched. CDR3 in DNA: TGCAGTGCCATTGACAGGGGGCGAAACACTGAAGCTTTCTTT. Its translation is CSAIDRGRNTEAFF.

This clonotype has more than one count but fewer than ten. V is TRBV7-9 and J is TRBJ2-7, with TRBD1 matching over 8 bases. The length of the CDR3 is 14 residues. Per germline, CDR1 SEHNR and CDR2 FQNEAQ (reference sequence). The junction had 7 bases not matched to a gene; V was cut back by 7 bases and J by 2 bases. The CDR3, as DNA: TGTGCCAGCAACCCCATACAGGGGGCCTACGAGCAGTACTTC. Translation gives CASNPIQGAYEQYF.

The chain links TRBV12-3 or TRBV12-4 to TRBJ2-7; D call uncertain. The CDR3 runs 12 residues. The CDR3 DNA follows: TGTGGGAGCAGTTTCGGAGCCTACGAGCAGTACTTC. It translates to CGSSFGAYEQYF.

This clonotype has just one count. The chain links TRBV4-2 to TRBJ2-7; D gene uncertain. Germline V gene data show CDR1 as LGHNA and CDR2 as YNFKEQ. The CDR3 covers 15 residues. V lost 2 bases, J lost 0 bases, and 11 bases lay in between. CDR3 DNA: TGTGCCAGCAGCCAATCAGGAGCACACTCCTACGAGCAGTACTTC. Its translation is CASSQSGAHSYEQYF.

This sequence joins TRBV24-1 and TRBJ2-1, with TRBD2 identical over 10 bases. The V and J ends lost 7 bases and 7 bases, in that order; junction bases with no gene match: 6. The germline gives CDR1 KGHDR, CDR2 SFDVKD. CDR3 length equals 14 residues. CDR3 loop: CATRQAGGPNEQFF. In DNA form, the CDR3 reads TGTGCCACCAGGCAAGCGGGAGGGCCGAATGAGCAGTTCTTC.

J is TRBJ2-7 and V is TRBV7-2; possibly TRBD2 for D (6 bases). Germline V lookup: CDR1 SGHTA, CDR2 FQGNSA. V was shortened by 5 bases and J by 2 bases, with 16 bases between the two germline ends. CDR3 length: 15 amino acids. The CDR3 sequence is CASSQTGTLAYEQYF. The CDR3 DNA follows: TGTGCCAGCAGCCAAACCGGGACTCTAGCCTACGAGCAGTACTTC.

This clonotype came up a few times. CDR3 protein: CASSPIMGRGASETQYF. DNA of the CDR3: TGCGCCAGCAGCCCAATTATGGGTCGGGGGGCTAGTGAGACCCAGTACTTC. The chain joins TRBV5-1 to TRBJ2-5; tentatively, D is TRBD2 (7 bases). The CDR3 sequence is 17 residues long. Germline CDR1 SGHRS, CDR2 YFSETQ. The V end was cut by 4 bases, the J end by 5 bases, with 24 bases between.

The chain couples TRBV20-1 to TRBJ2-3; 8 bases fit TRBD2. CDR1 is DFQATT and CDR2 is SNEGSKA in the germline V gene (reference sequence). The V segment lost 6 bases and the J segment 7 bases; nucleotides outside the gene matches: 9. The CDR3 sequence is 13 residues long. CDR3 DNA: TGCAGTGCCCGGGGGCCTAGCGGGTATACGCAGTATTTT. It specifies CSARGPSGYTQYF.